This T cell receptor (beta chain) was identified during a study of shared clonotypes between healthy human individuals. Comments on this clone: Its target is unknown.

General study points: On the whole, naive subsets had larger estimated richness than memory subsets had.

Each subset's genomic DNA was shared equally among a number of immunoSEQ plates. The protocol was immunoSEQ multiplex PCR, while the TCRdb copy is restricted to in-frame clones and leaves out a portion. The table lists approximately 2.5 million clones, approximately 92% of them singletons, with around 0.15% in the top ten. Adult donors, all healthy and HIV-negative, had no recent acute infections or vaccinations. There were only Caucasian adults among the donors, and all lived in Nashville, Tennessee. Sequenced material: naive CD4+ T cells sorted from blood. Subset indicated: CD45RA+ positively selected. This receptor was identified in a man between 18 and 29 years old in good health.

The CDR3, as DNA: TGCGCCAGCAGCTTGGCGGGTGGTGCTCTTCTCGAGCAGTACTTC. This codes for CASSLAGGALLEQYF. The chain joins TRBV5-1 to TRBJ2-7; no firm D call. The V gene's germline CDR1 is SGHRS and CDR2 YFSETQ. This CDR3 spans 15 amino acids. Trimming stripped 0 bases from V and 6 bases from J, with 16 bases between.